What follows is one T cell receptor (beta chain) and its context. Germline CDR1 reads MNHNS; CDR2 reads SASEGT. The CDR3 has 16 residues. V was pared by 4 bases and J by 7 bases, with 9 bases of the junction left unmatched. The sample originates from a study of blood T cell repertoires in COVID-19. Overall study context: Acute and convalescent COVID-19 samples came from the United States, Italy and Spain.

Profiling relied on immunoSEQ multiplex PCR, and the TCRdb table lists in-frame clones only, not all of them. The table has over 300,000 clones, roughly 85% seen once. The sample was peripheral blood. This clonotype was obtained from a human donor in a cohort sampled during active COVID-19. This sequence joins TRBV6-1 and TRBJ1-6; 8 bases are a match to TRBD1. CDR3 nucleotide sequence: TGTGCCAGCAGTGTAAGGCCGGGACAGGTGAATTCACCCCTCCACTTT. Translation: CASSVRPGQVNSPLHF.